The clone carrying this T cell receptor (beta chain) was seen repeatedly, ten times or more. Its antigen is currently unknown. The source of the sample is a study of human T cells and chemical hapten exposure. Study-wide background: The patch tests put 0.01% DPC on the skin of the upper back and were read 6 days later.

The sample's time point: patch test 2, 6 weeks after DPC sensitization. The treatment here: therapeutic diphenylcyclopropenone sensitization with weekly scalp DPC. General study points: Relative to control repertoires, expanded TCRs gave rise to significantly more large CDR3 similarity clusters.

The CDR3 extends over 13 amino acids. CDR1 and CDR2 from the germline V gene are SGHAT and FQNNGV. Trimming removed 5 bases from V and 5 bases from J, with 9 bases in between. Original methodology: Samples ranged from about 20,000 to 700,000 TCRs, with a median of approximately 96,000. TCRdb re-analysed the RACE reads in MiXCR, keeping a single row per CDR3 protein. These V and J calls derive from TCRdb rather than the authors' analysis. In the table there are approximately 91,000 distinct CDR3 sequences, approximately 10% of which are singletons. The chain carries TRBV11-2 and TRBJ2-2, with D maybe TRBD1 (6 bases). The sequences come from whole blood, collected in connection with sensitization to the hapten diphenylcyclopropenone (DPC). The source is a man between 18 and 29 years old with alopecia areata. Some clones in this sample may be carry-over from other donors' samples. The CDR3 loop reads CASSQTGTGELFF. As DNA, the CDR3 is TGTGCCAGCAGCCAAACAGGGACCGGGGAGCTGTTTTTT. Full variable domain (rest looked up from reference TRBV11-2 and TRBJ2-2): EAGVAQSPRYKIIEKRQSVAFWCNPISGHATLYWYQQILGQGPKLLIQFQNNGVVDDSQLPKDRFSAERLKGVDSTLKIQPAKLEDSAVYLCASSQTGTGELFFGEGSRLTVL.